One sample yielded the 15 T cell receptor beta chains listed below, sequenced in a study of blood T cell repertoires in COVID-19 (dated by TCRdb to 2018 to 2020). Receptor amplification or capture employed the immunoSEQ multiplex PCR assay. TCRdb obtained this table from immuneACCESS and retained in-frame rearrangements with V and J assigned. These tables miss some clones; where compared with another copy, unresolved V genes account for less than half of the shortfall, and the remainder is unexplained. The sample yields about 440,000 clones; about 92% were counted once. About 0.63% of the sample comes from the top ten. The specimen was PBMCs or T cells enriched from blood (not recorded which). The receptors come from a man between 18 and 35 years old who had recovered from COVID-19.

This chain links TRBV5-1 with TRBJ2-2; 7 bases align to TRBD2. J was trimmed by 0 bases and V by 3 bases; bases with no gene match: 8. This CDR3 has 17 amino acids. The germline V gene encodes CDR1 SGHRS and CDR2 YFSETQ. Here the CDR3 DNA reads TGCGCCAGCAGCTACTCCATACTAGCGACGAACACCGGGGAGCTGTTTTTT. It codes for CASSYSILATNTGELFF.

V is TRBV18 and J is TRBJ1-1, with TRBD1 matching over 7 bases. Per germline, CDR1 KGHSH and CDR2 LQKENI. The V segment lost 3 bases and the J segment 0 bases; nucleotides outside the gene matches: 7. The CDR3 sequence is 16 residues long. CDR3 sequence (DNA): TGTGCCAGCTCACCCGGACAGGACGAGATGAACACTGAAGCTTTCTTT. This sequence encodes CASSPGQDEMNTEAFF.

J is TRBJ2-2 and V is TRBV7-6; 13 bases map to TRBD2. This CDR3 region has 19 residues. Germline CDR1 is SGHVS and CDR2 is FNYEAQ. Losses at the gene ends were 5 bases for V and 6 bases for J; bases not matched to a gene: 15. The CDR3 here is CASSPHSGLAGSRAGELFF. The CDR3 nucleotides read TGTGCCAGCAGCCCCCACTCGGGACTAGCGGGATCCCGGGCCGGGGAGCTGTTTTTT.

This clone has more than one count but fewer than ten. The chain combines TRBV20-1 with TRBJ1-2; TRBD1 matches 9 bases. The germline gives CDR1 DFQATT, CDR2 SNEGSKA (reference sequence). CDR3 size: 15 residues. V was clipped by 3 bases and J by 5 bases; unmatched bases: 10. The CDR3 DNA sequence: TGCAGTGCTAGTCCCGGGACAGGGCTAAGTTATGGCTACACCTTC. Translated: CSASPGTGLSYGYTF.

This chain connects TRBV19 to TRBJ1-5, with no clear D. Trimming took off 6 bases at V and 4 bases at J, with 19 bases between the two ends. Germline loops: CDR1 LNHDA, CDR2 SQIVND (reference sequence). The CDR3 sequence is 16 residues long. As DNA, the CDR3 is TGTGCCAGTAGGGTTAACTCCAACCGCTTTAATCAGCCCCAGCATTTT. This gives the protein CASRVNSNRFNQPQHF.

The genes are TRBV5-4 and TRBJ1-2; 11 bases agree with TRBD1. The CDR3 runs 16 residues. Germline assignment: CDR1 SGHNT and CDR2 YYREEE (reference sequence). The V and J ends lost 4 bases and 8 bases, in that order; junction bases with no gene match: 13. DNA for the CDR3: TGTGCCAGCAGCCCCGGCGTTGGACAGGGGGCAGGAGGCTACACCTTC. As protein: CASSPGVGQGAGGYTF.

The V call is TRBV3-1 (or the pseudogene TRBV3-2), the J call TRBJ2-2, with D possibly being TRBD1 (6 bases). The germline V gene has CDR1 LGHDT and CDR2 YNNKEL (reference sequence). V lost 2 bases, J lost 5 bases, and 15 bases lay in between. The CDR3 extends over 16 amino acids. The CDR3 bases are TGTGCCAGCAGCCAACAAGGACAGTCCCGGACCGGGGAGCTGTTTTTT. Translation: CASSQQGQSRTGELFF.

The chain uses TRBV5-1 and TRBJ1-6; D unclear. The CDR3 totals 13 residues. Germline CDR1 and CDR2: SGHRS and YFSETQ. Trimming pared 1 base from V and 7 bases from J, leaving 6 bases between. The CDR3 protein is CASSLSGNSPLHF. The CDR3 DNA follows: TGCGCCAGCAGCTTGAGCGGGAATTCACCCCTCCACTTT.

This clone was observed a few times. The chain links TRBV6-5 to TRBJ1-3, with D maybe TRBD1 (6 bases). This CDR3 has 14 residues. V lost 9 bases and J 5 bases, leaving 17 bases between the germline ends. Germline loops: CDR1 MNHEY, CDR2 SVGAGI. CDR3 DNA sequence: TGTGCCAGTACCGGGACAAAAAATAGAAACACCATATATTTT. It encodes CASTGTKNRNTIYF.

The chain couples TRBV7-9 to TRBJ1-1; 7 nucleotides align to TRBD1. The V gene end was trimmed by 7 bases and the J gene end by 4 bases; junction bases not matched to a gene: 9. Germline lookup yields CDR1 SEHNR and CDR2 FQNEAQ (reference sequence). CDR3 size: 14 residues. CDR3 DNA: TGTGCCAGCAAATCGGGACAGCTTTTCACTGAAGCTTTCTTT. This codes for CASKSGQLFTEAFF.

This chain links TRBV12-3 or TRBV12-4 with TRBJ1-1; D not resolved. V lost 6 bases and J lost 0, with 8 bases in between. The CDR3 consists of 13 residues. The CDR3 DNA is TGTGCCAGCAGCCCTGGCCTGAACACTGAAGCTTTCTTT. Its translation: CASSPGLNTEAFF.

The table lists this clone with a few counts. V gene TRBV28 combines with J gene TRBJ2-7; 7 positions match TRBD1. V gave up 6 bases and J gave up 0 bases; unmatched junction bases: 8. This CDR3 contains 15 residues. The germline CDR1 and CDR2 sequences are MDHEN and SYDVKM. For the CDR3, the DNA is TGTGCCAGCAGCCTTCCGGGACAGAGCTCCTACGAGCAGTACTTC. It yields the protein CASSLPGQSSYEQYF.

Notes on this clone: The sample carries other DNA sequences with the same CDR3. The chain recombines TRBV5-1 with TRBJ2-1, with 8 bases matching TRBD1. Germline assignment: CDR1 SGHRS and CDR2 YFSETQ. The CDR3 covers 15 residues. With V trimmed by 3 bases and J by 2 bases, 4 bases remained unmatched. The CDR3 spells CASSYGQGTYNEQFF. The CDR3 coding sequence is TGCGCCAGCAGCTACGGACAGGGAACCTACAATGAGCAGTTCTTC.

The chain carries TRBV5-1 and TRBJ2-7, with D possibly being TRBD2 (5 bases). With 1 base removed from V and 0 bases from J, the gap between germline ends came to 11 bases. CDR3 length equals 15 residues. Germline loops: CDR1 SGHRS, CDR2 YFSETQ. In DNA, the CDR3 is TGCGCCAGCAGCTTGTCGAACGGGAACTCCTACGAGCAGTACTTC. This codes for CASSLSNGNSYEQYF. Full variable domain (rest looked up from reference TRBV5-1 and TRBJ2-7): KAGVTQTPRYLIKTRGQQVTLSCSPISGHRSVSWYQQTPGQGLQFLFEYFSETQRNKGNFPGRFSGRQFSNSRSEMNVSTLELGDSALYLCASSLSNGNSYEQYFGPGTRLTVT.

The chain joins TRBV7-3 to TRBJ1-1; perhaps TRBD1 as D (5 bases). CDR3 size: 13 residues. V was clipped by 1 base and J by 12 bases, with 15 bases between them. CDR1 SGHTA and CDR2 FQGTGA come from the germline V gene. The chain's CDR3 is CASSLKSRDRTFF. CDR3 DNA sequence: TGTGCCAGCAGCTTAAAAAGCAGGGATAGAACTTTCTTT.